The 8 T cell receptor beta chains reported below all come from one sample, sequenced in a study of cytomegalovirus exposure and HLA in healthy donors. Primers: 60 Vbeta forward and 13 Jbeta reverse. Assay: immunoSEQ multiplex PCR; the TCRdb copy retains only in-frame clones and omits some. This table has roughly 200,000 clones, approximately 70% appearing once. Material: PBMCs. The receptors stem from a man aged 35 to 55 in good health and CMV-seropositive.

The V and J genes are TRBV5-6 and TRBJ2-5, with D perhaps TRBD1 (6 bases). The CDR3 sequence is 14 residues long. Between the trimmed V and J ends, which lost 1 base and 4 bases, there was a span of 11 bases. Per germline, CDR1 SGHDT and CDR2 YYEEEE. The CDR3 DNA sequence: TGTGCCAGCAGCTTGTTAGACAGGTTAGAGACCCAGTACTTC. It codes for CASSLLDRLETQYF. Full variable domain (remainder filled in from reference TRBV5-6 and TRBJ2-5): DAGVTQSPTHLIKTRGQQVTLRCSPKSGHDTVSWYQQALGQGPQFIFQYYEEEERQRGNFPDRFSGHQFPNYSSELNVNALLLGDSALYLCASSLLDRLETQYFGPGTRLLVL.

This chain's CDR3 is CASSPREGGRSQYF. The CDR3 DNA follows: TGTGCCAGCAGCCCAAGGGAAGGGGGCAGGAGCCAGTACTTC. This chain uses TRBV6-1 with TRBJ2-5, with 7 bases matching TRBD1. V trimming: 6 bases; J trimming: 10 bases; junction bases outside the gene matches: 14. Per the germline V gene, CDR1 is MNHNS and CDR2 is SASEGT. The CDR3 is made up of 14 amino acids.

The rearrangement links TRBV5-1 to TRBJ2-5, with D perhaps TRBD2 (6 bases). Trimming took off 3 bases at V and 2 bases at J, with 14 bases between the two ends. This CDR3 contains 15 residues. CDR1 is SGHRS, CDR2 YFSETQ, per germline. The chain's CDR3 is CASSSSGGAQETQYF. In DNA, the CDR3 is TGCGCCAGCAGCTCTAGTGGCGGGGCTCAAGAGACCCAGTACTTC.

In DNA, the CDR3 is TGCGCCAGCAGCCAAGGAGGCTATCAACCTTCTAGCACAGATACGCAGTATTTT. It yields the protein CASSQGGYQPSSTDTQYF. The chain joins TRBV4-1 to TRBJ2-3; D not certain. Germline CDR1 MGHRA, CDR2 YSYEKL. The V end was cut by 1 base, the J end by 0 bases, with 17 bases between. The CDR3 is 18 amino acids.

Comment on this clone: A junction boundary mismatches the germline segment, possibly from a read error. The rearrangement uses TRBV7-9 and TRBJ1-3, with D perhaps matching TRBD1 (5 bases). Per germline, CDR1 SEHNR and CDR2 FQNEAQ (reference sequence). The CDR3 is made up of 12 amino acids. CDR3: CSSSRDSESIYF. Here the CDR3 DNA reads TGTTCCAGCAGCCGGGACTCCGAGAGCATATATTTT.

V and J are TRBV19 and TRBJ1-6; D ambiguous. V lost 6 bases and J 4 bases, leaving 7 bases between the germline ends. The germline CDR1 and CDR2 sequences are LNHDA and SQIVND (reference sequence). The CDR3 sequence is 13 residues long. The chain's CDR3 is CASSGGYNSPLHF. For the CDR3, the DNA is TGTGCCAGTAGCGGCGGGTATAATTCACCCCTCCACTTT. Full variable domain (remainder filled in from reference TRBV19 and TRBJ1-6): DGGITQSPKYLFRKEGQNVTLSCEQNLNHDAMYWYRQDPGQGLRLIYYSQIVNDFQKGDIAEGYSVSREKKESFPLTVTSAQKNPTAFYLCASSGGYNSPLHFGNGTRLTVT.

The chain carries TRBV27 and TRBJ2-2; D remains ambiguous. Trimming took off 1 base at V and 5 bases at J, with 8 bases between the two ends. The CDR3 loop spans 14 amino acids. CDR1 is MNHEY, CDR2 SMNVEV, per germline (reference sequence). The CDR3 DNA follows: TGTGCCAGCAGTTTATGGGCAGTGACCGGGGAGCTGTTTTTT. Its protein product is CASSLWAVTGELFF.

The genes are TRBV19 and TRBJ1-5, with no clear D. CDR1 and CDR2 (germline): LNHDA, SQIVND (reference sequence). V lost 3 bases to trimming and J lost 4 bases, with 19 bases between them. This CDR3 has 17 residues. The CDR3 DNA follows: TGTGCCAGTAGTATCCCCCAAGGGTTTCGGAGGAATCAGCCCCAGCATTTT. Translation: CASSIPQGFRRNQPQHF.